The 25 T cell receptor beta chains in this list originate from one sample, sequenced in a study of technical replicates of blood from a handful of donors. TCRdb's copy holds only in-frame clones and misses some; the assay was immunoSEQ multiplex PCR. The repertoire holds 75,000 to 90,000 clones, with 95% as singletons. Sequencing was performed on T cells isolated from PBMCs. The source is a human donor in good health.

The chain is built from TRBV30 and TRBJ2-1, with D possibly being TRBD2 (6 bases). V was clipped by 1 base and J by 12 bases, with 16 bases between them. Germline CDR1 is GTSNPN and CDR2 is SVGIG (reference sequence). The CDR3 spans 13 residues. CDR3 sequence reads: CAWSEIAAGGQFF. The CDR3 DNA reads TGTGCCTGGAGTGAAATTGCGGCCGGGGGGCAGTTCTTC. Full variable domain (rest looked up from reference TRBV30 and TRBJ2-1): SQTIHQWPATLVQPVGSPLSLECTVEGTSNPNLYWYRQAAGRGLQLLFYSVGIGQISSEVPQNLSASRPQDRQFILSSKKLLLSDSGFYLCAWSEIAAGGQFFGPGTRLTVL.

The genes are TRBV5-1 and TRBJ2-5; 12 positions agree with TRBD2. V lost 1 base to trimming and J lost 2 bases; unmatched junction nucleotides: 0. The germline V gene has CDR1 SGHRS and CDR2 YFSETQ. The CDR3 totals 15 residues. CDR3: CASSLLAGGQETQYF. The CDR3 nucleotides are TGCGCCAGCAGCTTGCTAGCGGGAGGGCAAGAGACCCAGTACTTC.

The rearrangement joins TRBV14 to TRBJ2-7; TRBD1 matches 10 bases. The junction had 2 bases not matched to a gene; V was cut back by 2 bases and J by 1 base. The V gene's germline CDR1 is SGHDN and CDR2 FVKESK. The CDR3 totals 15 residues. The CDR3 reads CASSQPGQGSYEQYF. The CDR3 nucleotides read TGTGCCAGCAGCCAACCGGGACAGGGGTCCTACGAGCAGTACTTC.

This clone appeared once. The V call is TRBV5-1, the J call TRBJ1-1; TRBD1 is a possible D gene (5 bases). From germline, CDR1 is SGHRS and CDR2 YFSETQ. Trimming stripped 4 bases from V and 3 bases from J, with 16 bases between. The CDR3 is 15 residues long. CDR3 nucleotides: TGCGCCAGCAGCCCTGGGAGGGGCTGGGACACTGAAGCTTTCTTT. As protein: CASSPGRGWDTEAFF. Together with reference TRBV5-1 and TRBJ1-1, the CDR3 gives the full variable domain: KAGVTQTPRYLIKTRGQQVTLSCSPISGHRSVSWYQQTPGQGLQFLFEYFSETQRNKGNFPGRFSGRQFSNSRSEMNVSTLELGDSALYLCASSPGRGWDTEAFFGQGTRLTVV.

This chain connects TRBV7-6 to TRBJ2-1; D is unresolved. Germline assignment: CDR1 SGHVS and CDR2 FNYEAQ. The V and J ends lost 2 bases and 4 bases respectively, with 12 bases between them. The CDR3 runs 15 residues. The CDR3 DNA reads as TGTGCCAGCAGCTTACAGGCAGACCCATACAATGAGCAGTTCTTC. Translated: CASSLQADPYNEQFF. The full variable domain, in which reference TRBV7-6 and TRBJ2-1 provide the parts outside the CDR3, is GAGVSQSPRYKVTKRGQDVALRCDPISGHVSLYWYRQALGQGPEFLTYFNYEAQQDKSGLPNDRFSAERPEGSISTLTIQRTEQRDSAMYRCASSLQADPYNEQFFGPGTRLTVL.

The V and J genes are TRBV9 and TRBJ1-1, with 8 bases aligning to TRBD1. This CDR3 spans 13 amino acids. Germline V gene lookup returns CDR1 SGDLS and CDR2 YYNGEE. J lost 7 bases, V lost 3 bases, and 5 bases had no gene match. In DNA, the CDR3 is TGTGCCAGCAGCGCCACAGGGGGGAATGAAGCTTTCTTT. It specifies CASSATGGNEAFF.

On this clone itself: Different DNA sequences within this sample yield the same CDR3. This chain links TRBV18 with TRBJ2-3; 8 nucleotides line up with TRBD2. CDR3 length: 15 amino acids. Trimming cost V 3 bases and J 0 bases; bases outside gene matches: 2. CDR1 KGHSH and CDR2 LQKENI come from the germline V gene. CDR3 loop: CASSPLAGSTDTQYF. The CDR3, as DNA: TGTGCCAGCTCACCCCTAGCGGGTAGCACAGATACGCAGTATTTT.

The chain combines TRBV6-1 with TRBJ2-7; D perhaps matches TRBD2 (5 bases). The germline gives CDR1 MNHNS, CDR2 SASEGT. The CDR3 sequence is 13 residues long. Trimming removed 5 bases from V and 1 base from J, with 9 bases in between. The CDR3 region has the DNA TGTGCCAGCAGTAGGGAGCCATCCTACGAGCAGTACTTC. This sequence encodes CASSREPSYEQYF.

The chain carries TRBV28 and TRBJ2-7; TRBD1 matches at 9 bases. Germline trimming cut 6 bases from V and 4 bases from J; bases unmatched to any gene: 4. The CDR3 is made up of 13 amino acids. The V gene's germline CDR1 is MDHEN and CDR2 SYDVKM. The CDR3 sequence is CASRPTGGYEQYF. The CDR3 DNA sequence: TGTGCCAGCAGGCCGACAGGGGGATACGAGCAGTACTTC.

V usage is TRBV6-4 and J usage is TRBJ2-4; tentatively, D is TRBD2 (5 bases). The CDR3 is 15 residues long. Per the germline V gene, CDR1 is MRHNA and CDR2 is SNTAGT. V was clipped by 4 bases and J by 4 bases, with 14 bases between them. This chain's CDR3 is CASSVEDSGKNIQYF. For the CDR3, the DNA is TGTGCCAGCAGTGTAGAGGACTCCGGGAAAAACATTCAGTACTTC.

The chain has TRBV6-1 and TRBJ2-5; TRBD1 aligns across 10 bases. The V gene's germline CDR1 is MNHNS and CDR2 SASEGT. The CDR3 loop spans 15 amino acids. V was clipped by 8 bases and J by 5 bases; unmatched bases: 11. CDR3 protein: CASGRDRGYEETQYF. The CDR3 nucleotides read TGTGCCAGCGGACGGGACAGGGGTTACGAGGAGACCCAGTACTTC.

This sequence joins TRBV6-5 and TRBJ2-3; 7 bases are shared with TRBD1. J lost 4 bases, V lost 2 bases, and 9 bases had no gene match. This CDR3 region has 16 residues. Germline V CDR1 and CDR2: MNHEY, SVGAGI. The CDR3 DNA sequence: TGTGCCAGCAGTTACAGGGGGCCAGTATCGGCAGATACGCAGTATTTT. Amino acid sequence: CASSYRGPVSADTQYF.

Only one count was recorded for this clone. The J gene is TRBJ2-2, the V gene TRBV7-2, with D uncertain. This CDR3 region has 12 residues. V was cut by 5 bases and J by 6 bases, with 7 bases left in between. From germline, CDR1 is SGHTA and CDR2 FQGNSA. In DNA, the CDR3 is TGTGCCAGCAGCCTAATATCCGGGGAGCTGTTTTTT. As protein: CASSLISGELFF.

This rearrangement joins TRBV6-1 to TRBJ2-5; D is undetermined. Germline CDR1 reads MNHNS; CDR2 reads SASEGT. Trimming shortened V by 4 bases and J by 0 bases, and 9 bases separated the two germline ends. This CDR3 comprises 14 residues. The CDR3 reads CASSVTPYQETQYF. CDR3 coding DNA: TGTGCCAGCAGTGTTACACCGTACCAAGAGACCCAGTACTTC.

The chain uses TRBV6-5 and TRBJ1-1; the match to TRBD1 covers 9 bases. Germline CDR1 and CDR2: MNHEY and SVGAGI. The CDR3 sequence is 15 residues long. Trimming took 5 bases from V and 1 from J; bases not matched to a gene: 5. CDR3 coding DNA: TGTGCCAGCAGTCCGTGGGGACAGGGGAACACTGAAGCTTTCTTT. It codes for CASSPWGQGNTEAFF.

This clone has only one observation. The chain combines TRBV5-6 with TRBJ2-5; D remains unclear. CDR3 length equals 14 residues. Germline V gene sequence: CDR1 SGHDT, CDR2 YYEEEE. V was clipped by 0 bases and J by 2 bases, with 8 bases between them. This chain's CDR3 is CASSLVGQQETQYF. CDR3 in DNA: TGTGCCAGCAGCTTGGTTGGCCAGCAAGAGACCCAGTACTTC.

The chain is built from TRBV28 and TRBJ2-7; 9 bases align to TRBD1. V dropped 6 bases and J dropped 6; count of bases not matched to a gene: 6. Germline CDR1 is MDHEN and CDR2 is SYDVKM. The CDR3 runs 13 residues. The CDR3 reads CASREGQGSEQYF. CDR3 nucleotides: TGTGCCAGCAGGGAGGGACAGGGATCCGAGCAGTACTTC.

The rearrangement uses TRBV15 and TRBJ2-5, with 12 positions matching TRBD1. V lost 0 bases and J lost 0; bases outside the gene matches: 11. From germline, CDR1 is LNHNV and CDR2 YYDKDF (reference sequence). This CDR3 contains 20 residues. In DNA, the CDR3 is TGTGCCACCAGCAGAGAGCGTTGGGGACAGGGGGCTTCTAACCAAGAGACCCAGTACTTC. Protein product: CATSRERWGQGASNQETQYF.

Turning to this clone: The junction shows a germline mismatch at one end, possibly a read error. The V call is TRBV15, the J call TRBJ2-7; D is uncertain. CDR1 LNHNV and CDR2 YYDKDF come from the germline V gene (reference sequence). The CDR3 consists of 14 residues. The DNA of the CDR3 is TGTGCCACCAGCAGAGCTCTTACATCCTCCGAGCAGTACTTC. This translates into CATSRALTSSEQYF.

The V and J genes are TRBV7-8 and TRBJ2-1, with 15 bases aligning to TRBD2. The junction had 10 bases not matched to a gene; V was cut back by 5 bases and J by 14 bases. This CDR3 has 15 amino acids. Germline assignment: CDR1 SGHVS and CDR2 FQNEAQ. The CDR3 nucleotides read TGTGCCAGCAGCCGTTGGACTAGCGGGAGGGCCCCGGAGTTCTTC. It translates to CASSRWTSGRAPEFF.

The gene calls are TRBV7-3 and TRBJ2-3, with D possibly matching TRBD2 (6 bases). The germline V gene encodes CDR1 SGHTA and CDR2 FQGTGA. Trimming cost V 2 bases and J 3 bases, with 6 bases left between them. This CDR3 has 13 amino acids. The CDR3 sequence: CASSLGGTDTQYF. The DNA for the CDR3 is TGTGCCAGCAGCTTAGGAGGGACAGATACGCAGTATTTT.

The chain has TRBV5-6 and TRBJ1-2, with D maybe TRBD1 (5 bases). V was cut by 2 bases and J by 3 bases, with 11 bases left in between. Germline CDR1 SGHDT, CDR2 YYEEEE. The CDR3 spans 14 residues. As DNA, the CDR3 is TGTGCCAGCAGCTTACAGGACCTTTACTATGGCTACACCTTC. Translating gives CASSLQDLYYGYTF.

The chain couples TRBV30 to TRBJ2-3, with D perhaps matching TRBD2 (5 bases). Germline V gene data show CDR1 as GTSNPN and CDR2 as SVGIG (reference sequence). Deletions cut 7 bases from V and 6 bases from J, with 17 bases between. The CDR3 is made up of 13 amino acids. The CDR3 DNA sequence: TGTGCCTCTCGCCTTTTACTAGGCGATACGCAGTATTTT. It yields the protein CASRLLLGDTQYF. Full variable domain (missing parts from reference TRBV30 and TRBJ2-3): SQTIHQWPATLVQPVGSPLSLECTVEGTSNPNLYWYRQAAGRGLQLLFYSVGIGQISSEVPQNLSASRPQDRQFILSSKKLLLSDSGFYLCASRLLLGDTQYFGPGTRLTVL.

This chain connects TRBV27 to TRBJ1-5, with D possibly TRBD1 on 6 matching bases. The CDR3 contains 16 residues. The V gene lost 6 bases and the J gene lost 0 bases, with 15 bases spanning the gap. Germline loops: CDR1 MNHEY, CDR2 SMNVEV (reference sequence). The CDR3 loop is CASRPQGFNSNQPQHF. In DNA form, the CDR3 reads TGTGCCAGCAGACCACAGGGCTTCAATAGCAATCAGCCCCAGCATTTT.

The V call is TRBV15, the J call TRBJ1-4; TRBD1 matches at 7 bases. Germline V gene data show CDR1 as LNHNV and CDR2 as YYDKDF (reference sequence). The V gene end was trimmed by 2 bases and the J gene end by 8 bases; junction bases not matched to a gene: 8. This CDR3 comprises 15 residues. CDR3 in amino acids: CATSRLKTGTEKLFF. The CDR3 nucleotides read TGTGCCACCAGCAGATTGAAGACAGGGACCGAAAAACTGTTTTTT.